A single sample gave rise to the 2 T cell receptor beta chains below, sequenced in a study of blood T cell repertoires in COVID-19. Assay: immunoSEQ multiplex PCR; the TCRdb copy retains only in-frame clones and omits some. The sample has about 99,000 clones; approximately 83% are singletons. The specimen was peripheral blood. The receptor source for this set is a woman aged 80 or older with active or convalescent COVID-19.

The chain uses TRBV7-2 and TRBJ2-5; D call uncertain. Germline assignment: CDR1 SGHTA and CDR2 FQGNSA. Trimming took off 1 base at V and 1 base at J, with 7 bases between the two ends. The CDR3 is 14 residues long. The CDR3 region is CASSLVLVQETQYF. CDR3 nucleotide sequence: TGTGCCAGCAGCTTAGTCCTAGTCCAAGAGACCCAGTACTTC.

The chain couples TRBV28 to TRBJ1-2; weak D call: TRBD1 (5 bases). Germline V gene data show CDR1 as MDHEN and CDR2 as SYDVKM. The CDR3 consists of 14 residues. The CDR3 DNA sequence: TGTGCGAGCTTATTCGTAGGGGCTAACTATGGCTACACCTTC. Translation gives CASLFVGANYGYTF.